One and the same sample provided the 17 T cell receptor beta chains below, sequenced in a study of shared clonotypes between healthy human individuals. Only in-frame clones appear in the TCRdb table, and some are missing; sequencing was by immunoSEQ multiplex PCR. The repertoire holds some 2.4 million clones, 80% to 95% seen once, with 0.36% in the top ten. Sequenced material: naive CD4+ T cells from PBMCs. The subset: CD45RA+ positively selected. The origin of the receptors is a man younger than 30 in good health. Some clones in this sample may be carry-over from other donors' samples.

The rearrangement links TRBV10-1 to TRBJ2-1, with D possibly being TRBD2 (6 bases). The CDR3 consists of 15 residues. The V and J ends lost 5 bases and 7 bases respectively, with 18 bases between them. Germline CDR1 and CDR2: WNHNN and SYGVQD (reference sequence). CDR3 sequence: CASSRDGGPRNEQFF. The CDR3 nucleotides are TGCGCCAGCAGTCGAGACGGAGGGCCGAGGAATGAGCAGTTCTTC.

The chain couples TRBV6-5 to TRBJ1-2; a possible D gene is TRBD1 (5 bases). V gave up 6 bases and J gave up 6 bases, with 14 bases separating them. Germline V gene lookup returns CDR1 MNHEY and CDR2 SVGAGI. The CDR3 sequence is 13 residues long. This CDR3 is CASRGGGEDGYTF. For the CDR3, the DNA is TGTGCCAGCAGGGGGGGAGGGGAGGATGGCTACACCTTC.

A few counts support this clone. Other DNA variants within this sample encode the same CDR3. This sequence joins TRBV18 and TRBJ2-3; D gene ambiguous. Looked up from germline, CDR1 is KGHSH and CDR2 is LQKENI. CDR3 length: 14 residues. Trimming stripped 1 base from V and 2 bases from J, with 7 bases between. This CDR3 reads CASSPLDSTDTQYF. CDR3 in DNA: TGTGCCAGCTCACCACTCGACTCCACAGATACGCAGTATTTT.

V usage is TRBV10-3 and J usage is TRBJ2-1, with a tentative D call TRBD2 (7 bases). This CDR3 spans 15 amino acids. Between the trimmed V and J ends, which lost 6 bases and 5 bases, there was a span of 17 bases. Per germline, CDR1 ENHRY and CDR2 SYGVKD. CDR3 sequence (DNA): TGTGCCATCAGCTCCGGGTTAGGGGGGGACAATGAGCAGTTCTTC. It is translated as CAISSGLGGDNEQFF.

This clone was observed a single time. The rearrangement joins TRBV14 to TRBJ2-1, with 9 bases aligning to TRBD2. Germline V CDR1 and CDR2: SGHDN, FVKESK. The CDR3 consists of 17 residues. The V gene end was trimmed by 3 bases and the J gene end by 7 bases; junction bases not matched to a gene: 13. CDR3 in DNA: TGTGCCAGCAGCCATTTTCGCTCTAGCGGGATATGGAATGAGCAGTTCTTC. It yields the protein CASSHFRSSGIWNEQFF.

J is TRBJ1-4 and V is TRBV27; D perhaps matches TRBD1 (6 bases). The CDR3 is 17 amino acids. Germline V gives CDR1 MNHEY, CDR2 SMNVEV (reference sequence). Deletions cut 5 bases from V and 4 bases from J, with 20 bases between. Here the CDR3 DNA reads TGTGCCAGCAGTAGCCGGGGGGGGGCGAACCTTAATGAAAAACTGTTTTTT. Protein sequence: CASSSRGGANLNEKLFF.

The chain uses TRBV29-1 and TRBJ2-7, with 12 bases identical to TRBD2. This CDR3 has 13 amino acids. CDR1 and CDR2 (germline): SQVTM, ANQGSEA. V was clipped by 4 bases and J by 7 bases; unmatched bases: 5. The CDR3 protein is CSVGSSGRAEQYF. The DNA for the CDR3 is TGCAGCGTTGGCTCTAGCGGGAGGGCAGAGCAGTACTTC.

V usage is TRBV10-3 and J usage is TRBJ2-5; tentatively, D is TRBD2 (6 bases). Looked up from germline, CDR1 is ENHRY and CDR2 is SYGVKD. V was trimmed by 4 bases and J by 4 bases, leaving 10 bases between them. The CDR3 totals 13 residues. As DNA, the CDR3 is TGTGCCATCAGTGGTGGAGGGGCAGAGACCCAGTACTTC. It translates to CAISGGGAETQYF.

This clone was detected only once. This chain joins TRBV4-3 and TRBJ2-3; D gene uncertain. This CDR3 has 13 amino acids. V was trimmed by 0 bases and J by 6 bases, leaving 7 bases between them. Germline CDR1 reads LGHNA; CDR2 reads YSLEER. CDR3 sequence (DNA): TGCGCCAGCAGCCAAGACAGACGGGATACGCAGTATTTT. It is translated as CASSQDRRDTQYF.

The rearrangement links TRBV29-1 to TRBJ2-6; 8 bases match TRBD1. Trimming cost V 6 bases and J 2 bases; bases outside gene matches: 6. Germline values: CDR1 SQVTM, CDR2 ANQGSEA. The CDR3 has 15 amino acids. CDR3 in DNA: TGCAGCGTGGGACAGGCCTCTGCTGGGGCCAACGTCCTGACTTTC. It translates to CSVGQASAGANVLTF.

In this sample, this clone turned up once. The rearrangement uses TRBV7-2 and TRBJ2-7; 8 bases are a match to TRBD2. Germline-derived CDR1 and CDR2 are SGHTA and FQGNSA. The CDR3 consists of 16 residues. Trimming removed 5 bases from V and 6 bases from J; junction bases left unmatched: 15. The CDR3 loop is CASSPTTGGPWSEQYF. The CDR3, as DNA: TGTGCCAGCAGCCCGACGACGGGAGGGCCTTGGTCCGAGCAGTACTTC. The full variable domain, its missing parts supplied by reference TRBV7-2 and TRBJ2-7, is GAGVSQSPSNKVTEKGKDVELRCDPISGHTALYWYRQSLGQGLEFLIYFQGNSAPDKSGLPSDRFSAERTGGSVSTLTIQRTQQEDSAVYLCASSPTTGGPWSEQYFGPGTRLTVT.

In this sample, this clone turned up once. The genes are TRBV5-4 and TRBJ2-3; TRBD2 matches at 10 bases. Germline CDR1 SGHNT, CDR2 YYREEE (reference sequence). This CDR3 is built from 16 residues. The V gene end was trimmed by 3 bases and the J gene end by 3 bases; junction bases not matched to a gene: 7. CDR3 protein: CASSWKREGGTDTQYF. DNA of the CDR3: TGTGCCAGCAGCTGGAAGCGGGAGGGGGGGACAGATACGCAGTATTTT.

The V and J genes are TRBV7-9 and TRBJ1-4; D ambiguous. The CDR3 spans 16 residues. Germline V lookup: CDR1 SEHNR, CDR2 FQNEAQ (reference sequence). The ends were cut back, 4 bases at V and 0 bases at J, with 12 bases in the middle. The CDR3 reads CASSSDLDATNEKLFF. The DNA of the CDR3 is TGTGCCAGCAGCTCGGACCTGGATGCAACTAATGAAAAACTGTTTTTT.

A note on this clone: Other nucleotide sequences in the sample specify the same CDR3. V is TRBV5-1 and J is TRBJ2-2; D not resolved. Germline CDR1 reads SGHRS; CDR2 reads YFSETQ. Trimming cost V 2 bases and J 5 bases, with 7 bases left between them. This CDR3 has 13 residues. The CDR3 nucleotides read TGCGCCAGCAGCTTACAAGGGACCGGGGAGCTGTTTTTT. Protein sequence: CASSLQGTGELFF.

The chain uses TRBV5-3 and TRBJ1-3; D is ambiguous. TRBV5-3 is annotated as an ORF whose role is uncertain. The length of the CDR3 is 15 residues. Between the trimmed V and J ends, which lost 1 base and 0 bases, there was a span of 8 bases. The CDR3 nucleotides are TGTGCCAGAAGCTTGCAGAACTACTCTGGAAACACCATATATTTT. Translated, it gives CARSLQNYSGNTIYF.

The chain recombines TRBV5-6 with TRBJ2-7; D tentatively fits TRBD1 or TRBD2 (5 bases each). CDR1 is SGHDT, CDR2 YYEEEE, per germline. Trimming took off 4 bases at V and 2 bases at J, with 16 bases between the two ends. This CDR3 is built from 15 residues. As DNA, the CDR3 is TGTGCCAGCAGCGAAAAGGGACGCGGCCCCTACGAGCAGTACTTC. Its protein product is CASSEKGRGPYEQYF.

The chain couples TRBV4-1 to TRBJ1-5, with unresolved D. The CDR3 has 13 amino acids. Trimming stripped 1 base from V and 6 bases from J, with 7 bases between. CDR1 and CDR2 (germline): MGHRA, YSYEKL. The CDR3 nucleotides are TGCGCCAGCAGCCAAGTTAAGCGTCAGCCCCAGCATTTT. It codes for CASSQVKRQPQHF.